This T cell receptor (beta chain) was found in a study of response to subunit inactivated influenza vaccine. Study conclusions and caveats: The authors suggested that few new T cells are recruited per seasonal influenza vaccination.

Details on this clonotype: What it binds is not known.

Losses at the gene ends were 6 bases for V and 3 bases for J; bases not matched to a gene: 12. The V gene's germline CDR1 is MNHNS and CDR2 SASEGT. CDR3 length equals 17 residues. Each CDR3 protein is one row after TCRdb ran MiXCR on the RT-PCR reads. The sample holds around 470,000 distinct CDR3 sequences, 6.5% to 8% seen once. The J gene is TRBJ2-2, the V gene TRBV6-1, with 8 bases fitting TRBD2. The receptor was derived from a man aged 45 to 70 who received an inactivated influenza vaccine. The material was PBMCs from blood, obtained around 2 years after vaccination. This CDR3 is CASSPGRAGEYTGELFF. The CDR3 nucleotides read TGTGCCAGCAGCCCTGGTCGAGCGGGAGAGTACACCGGGGAGCTGTTTTTT.